This TCR beta chain was found in a study of T cell repertoires in cytomegalovirus infection. The overall study: Carrying CMV and the relevant HLA type showed in public TCR beta signatures. Study outcomes and limitations: Accumulated public TCR beta family frequency recognized individuals carrying CMV together with the relevant HLA.

This CDR3 comprises 15 residues. Trimming cost V 5 bases and J 0 bases; bases outside gene matches: 4. Germline V gene data show CDR1 as KGHDR and CDR2 as SFDVKD. This clonotype came up a few times. Its antigen is unknown. TCRdb analysed the reads with MiXCR anew, one entry per CDR3 protein. The sample lists some 220,000 distinct CDR3 sequences; 5% to 8.5% were seen once. The V and J genes are TRBV24-1 and TRBJ2-5; TRBD2 matches 8 bases. Sequenced material: PBMCs. The origin of this receptor is a human donor in good health (CMV status not recorded). Some clones in this sample may be carry-over from other donors' samples. CDR3 sequence: CATSVGRGDQETQYF. The CDR3 bases are TGTGCCACCAGTGTAGGGCGGGGGGACCAAGAGACCCAGTACTTC.